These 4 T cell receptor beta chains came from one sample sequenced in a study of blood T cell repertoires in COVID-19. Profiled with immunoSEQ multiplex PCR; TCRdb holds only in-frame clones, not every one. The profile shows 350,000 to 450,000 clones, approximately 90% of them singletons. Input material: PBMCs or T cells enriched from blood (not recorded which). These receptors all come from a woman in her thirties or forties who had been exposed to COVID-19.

Written as DNA, the CDR3 is TGTGCCAGCAGCTTAGGTCAGGGACAGGGGGGTTCACCCCTCCACTTT. It translates to CASSLGQGQGGSPLHF. V usage is TRBV7-2 and J usage is TRBJ1-6, with 11 bases identical to TRBD1. The CDR3 loop spans 16 amino acids. Germline CDR1 SGHTA, CDR2 FQGNSA. V trimming: 1 base; J trimming: 9 bases; junction bases outside the gene matches: 5.

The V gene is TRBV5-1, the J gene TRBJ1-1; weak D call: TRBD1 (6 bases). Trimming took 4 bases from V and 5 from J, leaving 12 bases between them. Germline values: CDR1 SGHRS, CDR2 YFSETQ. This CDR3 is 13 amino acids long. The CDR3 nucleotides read TGCGCCAGCAGCACTACGGGACAAACTGAAGCTTTCTTT. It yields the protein CASSTTGQTEAFF.

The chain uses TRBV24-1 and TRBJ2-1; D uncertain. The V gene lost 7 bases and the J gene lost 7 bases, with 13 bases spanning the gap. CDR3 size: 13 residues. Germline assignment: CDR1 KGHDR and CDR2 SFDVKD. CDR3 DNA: TGTGCCACCAGGACTGCGAGTGGGAATGAGCAGTTCTTC. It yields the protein CATRTASGNEQFF.

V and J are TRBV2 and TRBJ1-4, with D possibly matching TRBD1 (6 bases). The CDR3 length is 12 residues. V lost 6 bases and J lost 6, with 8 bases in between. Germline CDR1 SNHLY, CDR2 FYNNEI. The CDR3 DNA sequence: TGTGCCAGCAGACAGGGCGATGAAAAACTGTTTTTT. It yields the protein CASRQGDEKLFF. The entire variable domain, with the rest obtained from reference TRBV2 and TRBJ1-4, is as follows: EPEVTQTPSHQVTQMGQEVILRCVPISNHLYFYWYRQILGQKVEFLVSFYNNEISEKSEIFDDQFSVERPDGSNFTLKIRSTKLEDSAMYFCASRQGDEKLFFGSGTQLSVL.